What follows are 23 T cell receptor beta chains derived from one specimen sequenced in a study of T cell repertoires in cytomegalovirus infection. These receptors have no identified antigens. TCRdb re-called the reads with MiXCR, one entry per CDR3 protein. The table lists almost 90,000 distinct CDR3 sequences, about 31% of them singletons, with 65% to 75% in the top ten. The source was CD8+ T cells from cultured PBMCs, collected from culture after CMV antigen stimulation. These receptors were obtained from a human donor in good health (CMV status not recorded). Some clones in this sample may be carry-over from other donors' samples.

Notes on this clonotype: Likely a read error: the CDR3 ends without its conserved phenylalanine or tryptophan. The chain links TRBV9 to TRBJ2-5; 10 bases map to TRBD2. The germline gives CDR1 SGDLS, CDR2 YYNGEE. CDR3 length equals 16 residues. The CDR3 here is CAISSNPGLALETQYL. The CDR3 nucleotides read TGTGCAATCAGCTCAAACCCGGGACTAGCGTTAGAGACCCAGTACTTA.

The sample holds many counts of this clonotype. The chain carries TRBV7-2 and TRBJ1-2; D gene unclear. CDR1 and CDR2 (germline): SGHTA, FQGNSA. This CDR3 contains 12 residues. Trimming removed 6 bases at V and 6 bases at J, with 11 bases between. CDR3 in DNA: TGTGCCAGCAGGGATGATGGGGATGGCTACACCTTC. Its translation is CASRDDGDGYTF.

Concerning this clonotype itself: At one end the junction does not follow the germline gene, possibly because of a read error. This chain's CDR3 is CSARDWGAPSYELYF. DNA of the CDR3: TGCAGTGCTAGAGATTGGGGGGCCCCCTCCTACGAGCTGTACTTC. The chain couples TRBV20-1 to TRBJ2-7; either TRBD1 or TRBD2 may supply D (6 bases each). Germline V gives CDR1 DFQATT, CDR2 SNEGSKA (reference sequence). This CDR3 comprises 15 residues.

This chain joins TRBV11-2 and TRBJ2-1; the D is unclear. The V end was cut by 0 bases, the J end by 2 bases, with 11 bases between. The CDR3 is made up of 16 amino acids. Germline V gene lookup returns CDR1 SGHAT and CDR2 FQNNGV. As DNA, the CDR3 is TGTGCCAGCAGCTTAGAAGGCAGGATCCCCTACAATGAGCAGTTCTTC. Translated: CASSLEGRIPYNEQFF.

This clonotype was counted at least ten times. The chain carries TRBV20-1 and TRBJ2-3; a weak D match, TRBD2 (5 bases). The CDR3 consists of 14 residues. Trimming cost V 4 bases and J 2 bases, with 13 bases left between them. Germline V lookup: CDR1 DFQATT, CDR2 SNEGSKA (reference sequence). The CDR3 protein is CSAILADFTDTQYF. The CDR3 DNA is TGCAGTGCTATCTTGGCGGACTTCACAGATACGCAGTATTTT.

This clonotype was found a few times. This chain links TRBV7-8 with TRBJ2-3, with TRBD2 as a possible D gene (6 bases). Germline V CDR1 and CDR2: SGHVS, FQNEAQ. This CDR3 comprises 14 residues. V lost 5 bases and J lost 6, with 15 bases in between. The CDR3 here is CASSLGDWLDTQYF. In DNA, the CDR3 is TGTGCCAGCAGCCTAGGGGACTGGCTGGATACGCAGTATTTT.

This clonotype showed up just a few times. This chain joins TRBV7-9 and TRBJ2-1; D call uncertain. CDR1 SEHNR and CDR2 FQNEAQ come from the germline V gene (reference sequence). V lost 5 bases, J lost 7 bases, and 12 bases lay in between. The CDR3 extends over 13 amino acids. The chain's CDR3 is CASSRGGWNEQFF. CDR3 nucleotides: TGTGCCAGCAGCAGAGGTGGTTGGAATGAGCAGTTCTTC.

The chain uses TRBV2 and TRBJ2-5; D not resolved. Trimming took off 2 bases at V and 5 bases at J, with 15 bases between the two ends. Germline V CDR1 and CDR2: SNHLY, FYNNEI. This CDR3 has 15 amino acids. The CDR3 DNA follows: TGTGCCAGCAGTGAATGGGAAACTTCTTGGGAGACCCAGTACTTC. Amino acid sequence: CASSEWETSWETQYF.

This clonotype has just a few counts. The J gene is TRBJ1-1, the V gene TRBV28; 7 nucleotides line up with TRBD1. Germline CDR1 is MDHEN and CDR2 is SYDVKM. Trimming cost V 2 bases and J 2 bases; bases outside gene matches: 5. This CDR3 spans 15 amino acids. CDR3 bases: TGTGCCAGCAGTTTAAGGGCAGGGGGTAACACTGAAGCTTTCTTT. This gives the protein CASSLRAGGNTEAFF.

This clonotype has just a few counts. The chain couples TRBV6-2 or TRBV6-3 to TRBJ2-2; no clear D gene. V was pared by 5 bases and J by 5 bases, with 9 bases between. The CDR3 contains 13 residues. The germline V gene encodes CDR1 MNHEY and CDR2 SVGEGT. CDR3 nucleotide sequence: TGTGCCAGCAGTCCCTTGGGGACCGGGGAGCTGTTTTTT. It is translated as CASSPLGTGELFF.

The chain links TRBV7-9 to TRBJ1-4; D not resolved. Deletions cut 4 bases from V and 2 bases from J, with 8 bases between. The germline V gene encodes CDR1 SEHNR and CDR2 FQNEAQ (reference sequence). The CDR3 is 14 residues long. CDR3 nucleotides: TGTGCCAGCAGCTCCAGGACGACTAATGAAAAACTGTTTTTT. Amino acids: CASSSRTTNEKLFF.

This CDR3 is CASSSPERGDPTAQYF. In DNA, the CDR3 is TGTGCCAGCAGCTCTCCAGAGCGGGGGGATCCAACGGCCCAGTACTTC. V gene TRBV11-2 combines with J gene TRBJ2-5, with 9 bases lining up with TRBD2. Germline V gene lookup returns CDR1 SGHAT and CDR2 FQNNGV. V dropped 4 bases and J dropped 9; count of bases not matched to a gene: 15. This CDR3 is 16 amino acids long.

CDR3: CASTLRGEETQYF. The DNA for the CDR3 is TGTGCCAGCACCCTAAGGGGAGAAGAGACCCAGTACTTC. This chain joins TRBV12-3 or TRBV12-4 and TRBJ2-5; D is tentatively TRBD1 or TRBD2 (5 bases each). The CDR3 sequence is 13 residues long. Deletions cut 7 bases from V and 3 bases from J, with 12 bases between.

The chain uses TRBV27 and TRBJ1-1; 8 nucleotides line up with TRBD1. The CDR3 has 14 residues. The V and J ends lost 5 bases and 1 base, in that order; junction bases with no gene match: 3. Per germline, CDR1 MNHEY and CDR2 SMNVEV (reference sequence). The CDR3 DNA is TGTGCCAGCAGTCAAGGGACAGGGAACACTGAAGCTTTCTTT. Protein product: CASSQGTGNTEAFF.

This clonotype has at least ten counts. The rearrangement joins TRBV12-5 to TRBJ2-1; D could derive from TRBD1 or TRBD2 (6 bases each). The CDR3 consists of 11 residues. The germline V gene has CDR1 LGHNT and CDR2 FRNRAP. The CDR3 bases are TGTGCCAGTTTGGGGGGCGTTGAGCAGTTCTTC. It yields the protein CASLGGVEQFF.

The chain carries TRBV7-6 and TRBJ2-2; no firm D call. Trimming took off 4 bases at V and 0 bases at J, with 15 bases between the two ends. The CDR3 totals 17 residues. Germline V gene sequence: CDR1 SGHVS, CDR2 FNYEAQ. The CDR3 region is CASSSTSGNANTGELFF. The CDR3 bases are TGTGCCAGCAGCTCAACGTCGGGTAACGCGAACACCGGGGAGCTGTTTTTT.

The chain couples TRBV12-3 or TRBV12-4 to TRBJ2-3; no firm D call. Between the trimmed V and J ends, which lost 8 bases and 4 bases, there was a span of 16 bases. The CDR3 contains 14 residues. The CDR3 is CASWTPGSADTQYF. CDR3 nucleotide sequence: TGTGCCAGCTGGACCCCAGGTAGTGCAGATACGCAGTATTTT.

This clonotype has a handful of counts. V and J are TRBV10-3 and TRBJ1-2, with D perhaps TRBD1 (6 bases). V lost 6 bases, J lost 0 bases, and 20 bases lay in between. Germline lookup yields CDR1 ENHRY and CDR2 SYGVKD. This CDR3 comprises 17 residues. CDR3 nucleotides: TGTGCCATCAGCGGGGGGGCCCAGGGAAAAACTAACTATGGCTACACCTTC. This gives the protein CAISGGAQGKTNYGYTF.

This clonotype was seen a single time. The V call is TRBV7-4, the J call TRBJ2-7; tentatively, D is TRBD1 or TRBD2 (5 bases each). Germline V CDR1 and CDR2: SGHVT, SQSDAQ. Trimming removed 2 bases from V and 2 bases from J, with 13 bases in between. CDR3 size: 15 residues. CDR3 sequence reads: CASSLIGEITYEQYF. The CDR3 region has the DNA TGTGCCAGCAGCTTAATAGGGGAGATCACCTACGAGCAGTACTTC. Filled out from reference TRBV7-4 and TRBJ2-7, the complete variable domain reads GAGVSQSPRYKVAKRGRDVALRCDSISGHVTLYWYRQTLGQGSEVLTYSQSDAQRDKSGRPSGRFSAERPERSVSTLKIQRTEQGDSAVYLCASSLIGEITYEQYFGPGTRLTVT.

This clonotype was seen at least ten times. The chain recombines TRBV7-8 with TRBJ1-6, with 8 bases aligning to TRBD1. The length of the CDR3 is 15 residues. The trim removed 5 bases at V and 7 bases at J, leaving 7 bases unmatched. Germline lookup yields CDR1 SGHVS and CDR2 FQNEAQ. CDR3 residues: CASSPGQGGNSPLHF. CDR3 in DNA: TGTGCCAGCAGCCCCGGACAGGGTGGGAATTCACCCCTCCACTTT.

The rearrangement uses TRBV7-9 and TRBJ2-7; TRBD1 matches 8 bases. From germline, CDR1 is SEHNR and CDR2 FQNEAQ (reference sequence). J gave up 4 bases and V 5 bases, and 7 bases lay outside the gene matches. The CDR3 length is 14 residues. CDR3 sequence reads: CASSIGQGAYEQYF. The CDR3 DNA reads TGTGCCAGCAGCATAGGACAGGGAGCGTACGAGCAGTACTTC.

The chain couples TRBV11-2 to TRBJ2-1, with unresolved D. The CDR3 is 13 amino acids. The germline CDR1 and CDR2 sequences are SGHAT and FQNNGV. V shed 7 bases and J shed 0 bases, with 7 bases lying between them. In DNA, the CDR3 is TGTGCCAGCAATGGCGGCTCCTACAATGAGCAGTTCTTC. Translating gives CASNGGSYNEQFF.

This clonotype was counted a few times. The chain links TRBV27 to TRBJ2-7, with no clear D. This CDR3 comprises 15 residues. CDR1 is MNHEY, CDR2 SMNVEV, per germline (reference sequence). Trimming cost V 3 bases and J 2 bases, with 14 bases left between them. CDR3 residues: CASSLRQVSTYEQYF. Written as DNA, the CDR3 is TGTGCCAGCAGTTTGAGGCAGGTTTCCACCTACGAGCAGTACTTC.